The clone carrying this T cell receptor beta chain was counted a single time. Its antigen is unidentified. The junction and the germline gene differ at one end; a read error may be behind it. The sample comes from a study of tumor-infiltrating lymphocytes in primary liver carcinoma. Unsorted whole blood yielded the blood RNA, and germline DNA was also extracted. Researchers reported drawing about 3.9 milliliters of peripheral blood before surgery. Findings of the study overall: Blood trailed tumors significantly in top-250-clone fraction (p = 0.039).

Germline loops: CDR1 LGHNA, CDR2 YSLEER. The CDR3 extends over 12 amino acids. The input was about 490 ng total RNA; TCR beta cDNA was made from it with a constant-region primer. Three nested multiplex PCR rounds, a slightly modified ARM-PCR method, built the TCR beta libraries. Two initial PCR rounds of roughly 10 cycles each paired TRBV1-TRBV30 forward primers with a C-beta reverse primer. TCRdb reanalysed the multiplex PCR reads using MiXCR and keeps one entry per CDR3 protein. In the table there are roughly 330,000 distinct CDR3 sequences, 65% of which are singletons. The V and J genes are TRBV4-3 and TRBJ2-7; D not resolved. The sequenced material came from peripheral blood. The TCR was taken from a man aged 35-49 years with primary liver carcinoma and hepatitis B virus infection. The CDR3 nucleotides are TGCGCCACCAGCCAAGAAAGGACCAAGCAGTACTTC. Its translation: CATSQERTKQYF.